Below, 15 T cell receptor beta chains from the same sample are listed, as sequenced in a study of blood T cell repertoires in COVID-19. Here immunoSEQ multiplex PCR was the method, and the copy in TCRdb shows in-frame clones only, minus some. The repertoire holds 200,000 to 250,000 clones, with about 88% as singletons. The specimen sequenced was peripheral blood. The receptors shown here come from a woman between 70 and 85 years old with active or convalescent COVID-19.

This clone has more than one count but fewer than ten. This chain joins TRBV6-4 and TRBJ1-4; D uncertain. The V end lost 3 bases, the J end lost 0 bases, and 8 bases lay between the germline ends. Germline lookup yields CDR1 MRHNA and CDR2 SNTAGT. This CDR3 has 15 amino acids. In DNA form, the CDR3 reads TGTGCCAGCAGTGATCGGGATCCAACTAATGAAAAACTGTTTTTT. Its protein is CASSDRDPTNEKLFF.

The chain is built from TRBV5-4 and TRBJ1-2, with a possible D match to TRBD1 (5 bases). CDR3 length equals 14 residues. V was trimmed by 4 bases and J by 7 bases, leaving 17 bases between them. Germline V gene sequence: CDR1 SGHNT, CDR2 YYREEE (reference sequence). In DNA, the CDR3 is TGTGCCAGCAGCCCGCGACAGAGTTTGAGTGGCTACACCTTC. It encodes CASSPRQSLSGYTF.

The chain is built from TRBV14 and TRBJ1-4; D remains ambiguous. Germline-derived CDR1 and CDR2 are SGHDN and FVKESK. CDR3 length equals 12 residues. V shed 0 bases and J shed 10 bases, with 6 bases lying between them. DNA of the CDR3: TGTGCCAGCAGCCAAGACCCTAGAAAACTGTTTTTT. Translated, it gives CASSQDPRKLFF.

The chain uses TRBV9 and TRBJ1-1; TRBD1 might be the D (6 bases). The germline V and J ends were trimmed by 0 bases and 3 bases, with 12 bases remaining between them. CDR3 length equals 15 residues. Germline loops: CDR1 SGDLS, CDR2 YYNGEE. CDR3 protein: CASSVGIQGDTEAFF. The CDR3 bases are TGTGCCAGCAGCGTAGGAATACAGGGCGACACTGAAGCTTTCTTT.

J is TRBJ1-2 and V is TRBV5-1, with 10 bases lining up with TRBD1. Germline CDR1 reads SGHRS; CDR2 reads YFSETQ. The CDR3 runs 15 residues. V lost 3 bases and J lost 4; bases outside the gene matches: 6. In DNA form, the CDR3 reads TGCGCCAGCAGCTCCGGGACAGGGGACGTCTATGGCTACACCTTC. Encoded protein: CASSSGTGDVYGYTF.

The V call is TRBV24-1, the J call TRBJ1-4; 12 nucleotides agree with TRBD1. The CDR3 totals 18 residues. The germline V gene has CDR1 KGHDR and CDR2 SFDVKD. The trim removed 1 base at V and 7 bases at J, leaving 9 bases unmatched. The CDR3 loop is CATSDFPGQGAGGEKLFF. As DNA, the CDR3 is TGTGCCACCAGTGATTTTCCGGGACAGGGGGCCGGAGGTGAAAAACTGTTTTTT.

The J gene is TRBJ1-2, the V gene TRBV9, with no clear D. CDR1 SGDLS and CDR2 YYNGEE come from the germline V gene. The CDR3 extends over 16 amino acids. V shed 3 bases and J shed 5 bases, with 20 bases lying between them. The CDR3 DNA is TGTGCCAGCAGCGGTTTTCCCTCGGCGGAACCATATGGCTACACCTTC. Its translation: CASSGFPSAEPYGYTF.

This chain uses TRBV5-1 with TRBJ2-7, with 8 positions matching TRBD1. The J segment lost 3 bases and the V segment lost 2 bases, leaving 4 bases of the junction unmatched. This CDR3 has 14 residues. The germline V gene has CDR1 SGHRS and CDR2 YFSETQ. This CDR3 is CASSLGQGGYEQYF. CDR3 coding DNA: TGCGCCAGCAGCTTAGGACAGGGTGGCTACGAGCAGTACTTC.

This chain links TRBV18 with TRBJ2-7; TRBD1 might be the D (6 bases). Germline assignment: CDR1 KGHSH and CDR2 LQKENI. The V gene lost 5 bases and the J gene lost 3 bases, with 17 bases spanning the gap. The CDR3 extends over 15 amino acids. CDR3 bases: TGTGCCAGCTCATCCACAGGGCAGGGGTACTACGAGCAGTACTTC. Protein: CASSSTGQGYYEQYF.

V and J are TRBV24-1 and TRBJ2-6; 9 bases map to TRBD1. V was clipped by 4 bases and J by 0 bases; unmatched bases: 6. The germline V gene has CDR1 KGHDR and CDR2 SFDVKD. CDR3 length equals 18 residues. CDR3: CATSDGTGSLSGANVLTF. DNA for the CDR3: TGTGCCACCAGTGACGGGACAGGGAGCCTCTCTGGGGCCAACGTCCTGACTTTC.

The CDR3 loop reads CASSPGTRNQETQYF. For the CDR3, the DNA is TGTGCCAGCAGCCCCGGGACTAGAAACCAAGAGACCCAGTACTTC. The V gene is TRBV5-6, the J gene TRBJ2-5; 8 bases fit TRBD2. The ends lost 4 bases at V and 0 bases at J; junction bases unmatched: 5. Germline V gene sequence: CDR1 SGHDT, CDR2 YYEEEE. The CDR3 consists of 15 residues.

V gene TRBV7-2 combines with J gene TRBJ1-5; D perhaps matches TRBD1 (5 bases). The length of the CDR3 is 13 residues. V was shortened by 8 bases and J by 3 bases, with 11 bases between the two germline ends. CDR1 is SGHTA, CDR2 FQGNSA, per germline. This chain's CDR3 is CASGDSLNQPQHF. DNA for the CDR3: TGTGCCAGCGGCGACAGTCTCAATCAGCCCCAGCATTTT.

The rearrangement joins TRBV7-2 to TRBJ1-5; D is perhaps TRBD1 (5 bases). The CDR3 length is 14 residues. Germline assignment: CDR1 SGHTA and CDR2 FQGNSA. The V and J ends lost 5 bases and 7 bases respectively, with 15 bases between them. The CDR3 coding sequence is TGTGCCAGCAGCCAGACAGTGGTAGGGCAGCCCCAGCATTTT. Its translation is CASSQTVVGQPQHF.

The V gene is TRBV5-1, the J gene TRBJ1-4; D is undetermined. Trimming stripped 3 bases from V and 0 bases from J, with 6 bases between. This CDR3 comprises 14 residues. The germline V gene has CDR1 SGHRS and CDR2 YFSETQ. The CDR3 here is CASSSTATNEKLFF. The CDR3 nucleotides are TGCGCCAGCAGCTCCACAGCAACTAATGAAAAACTGTTTTTT.

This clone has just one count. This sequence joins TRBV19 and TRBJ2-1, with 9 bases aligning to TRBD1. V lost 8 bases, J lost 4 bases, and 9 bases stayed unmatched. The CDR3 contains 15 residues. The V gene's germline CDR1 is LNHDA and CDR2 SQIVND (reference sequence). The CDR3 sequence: CASCTGQGFYNEQFF. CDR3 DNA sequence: TGTGCCAGTTGTACGGGACAGGGATTTTACAATGAGCAGTTCTTC.